One and the same sample provided the 31 T cell receptor beta chains below, sequenced in a study of monozygotic twins with inflammatory bowel disease. After re-calling the 5' RACE reads, TCRdb lists one entry per CDR3 protein, DNA absent. The ten most abundant clones cover roughly 1.5% of a sample with around 190,000 distinct CDR3 sequences. The specimen was blood. These receptors were taken from a human donor with ulcerative colitis or Crohn's disease, or a healthy co-twin of an affected twin (not recorded which).

The chain is built from TRBV29-1 and TRBJ2-5; TCRdb's D call of TRBD1 is untestable without DNA. The CDR3 length is 13 residues. Germline CDR1 and CDR2: SQVTM and ANQGSEA. Here the CDR3 reads CSVLAQGEETQYF. The full variable domain, rest sourced from reference TRBV29-1 and TRBJ2-5, is SAVISQKPSRDICQRGTSLTIQCQVDSQVTMMFWYRQQPGQSLTLIATANQGSEATYESGFVIDKFPISRPNLTFSTLTVSNMSPEDSSIYLCSVLAQGEETQYFGPGTRLLVL.

This chain connects TRBV18 to TRBJ2-1; as DNA is missing, the TRBD1 call by TCRdb cannot be tested. This CDR3 is built from 15 residues. Germline CDR1 is KGHSH and CDR2 is LQKENI. The CDR3 sequence is CASSPATGRRNEQFF. The full variable domain, its missing parts supplied by reference TRBV18 and TRBJ2-1, is NAGVMQNPRHLVRRRGQEARLRCSPMKGHSHVYWYRQLPEEGLKFMVYLQKENIIDESGMPKERFSAEFPKEGPSILRIQQVVRGDSAAYFCASSPATGRRNEQFFGPGTRLTVL.

This chain connects TRBV9 to TRBJ2-7; TCRdb selects TRBD1, and the lack of DNA leaves this call unchecked. The germline V gene has CDR1 SGDLS and CDR2 YYNGEE. The CDR3 is made up of 12 amino acids. Here the CDR3 reads CASSARQGEQYF.

The chain joins TRBV19 to TRBJ1-1; absent DNA, TCRdb's TRBD1 call cannot be checked. Per the germline V gene, CDR1 is LNHDA and CDR2 is SQIVND (reference sequence). This CDR3 is built from 15 residues. CDR3 sequence: CASSIQGAFNTEAFF. The full variable domain, completed using reference TRBV19 and TRBJ1-1, is DGGITQSPKYLFRKEGQNVTLSCEQNLNHDAMYWYRQDPGQGLRLIYYSQIVNDFQKGDIAEGYSVSREKKESFPLTVTSAQKNPTAFYLCASSIQGAFNTEAFFGQGTRLTVV.

The chain employs TRBV11-2 and TRBJ2-7; TCRdb calls TRBD2, which cannot be checked without DNA. The CDR3 loop spans 13 amino acids. Germline values: CDR1 SGHAT, CDR2 FQNNGV. The chain's CDR3 is CASSPGLRYEQYF.

The chain couples TRBV2 to TRBJ2-7; as DNA is missing, the TRBD1 call by TCRdb cannot be tested. Germline V gene data show CDR1 as SNHLY and CDR2 as FYNNEI. The CDR3 has 15 amino acids. The CDR3 sequence is CASSPTVRGVGEQYF.

This chain uses TRBV5-1 with TRBJ1-2; TCRdb proposes TRBD1, but this gene call is untestable without DNA. The germline V gene encodes CDR1 SGHRS and CDR2 YFSETQ. This CDR3 is 13 amino acids long. CDR3 in amino acids: CASSLQGGYGYTF.

V is TRBV7-8 and J is TRBJ2-3. Per germline, CDR1 SGHVS and CDR2 FQNEAQ. This CDR3 contains 13 residues. The CDR3 reads CASSLARGDTQYF.

The V call is TRBV10-3, the J call TRBJ2-6. This CDR3 region has 16 residues. Looked up from germline, CDR1 is ENHRY and CDR2 is SYGVKD. This CDR3 reads CAISETVISGANVLTF.

V is TRBV10-3 and J is TRBJ2-5; TCRdb calls TRBD2, which cannot be checked without DNA. This CDR3 is 14 amino acids long. From germline, CDR1 is ENHRY and CDR2 SYGVKD. CDR3 region: CAISVSSELETQYF.

The genes are TRBV5-1 and TRBJ2-2; TCRdb indicates TRBD1, and absent DNA this call remains unverified. The CDR3 consists of 15 residues. From germline, CDR1 is SGHRS and CDR2 YFSETQ. The CDR3 sequence: CASSPGQGNAGELFF.

The chain links TRBV20-1 to TRBJ2-3; lacking DNA, the TRBD2 call made by TCRdb goes unchecked. This CDR3 region has 15 residues. Germline V gives CDR1 DFQATT, CDR2 SNEGSKA (reference sequence). The CDR3 here is CSAGVTSGATDTQYF.

This sequence joins TRBV6-1 and TRBJ2-7; TCRdb selects TRBD2, and the lack of DNA leaves this call unchecked. There are 14 residues in the CDR3. Looked up from germline, CDR1 is MNHNS and CDR2 is SASEGT. The chain's CDR3 is CASSEAGTSYEQYF.

CDR3 amino acids: CASKGTAAHYGYTF. The rearrangement uses TRBV2 and TRBJ1-2. Germline V gives CDR1 SNHLY, CDR2 FYNNEI. This CDR3 contains 14 residues. The full variable domain, completed using reference TRBV2 and TRBJ1-2, is EPEVTQTPSHQVTQMGQEVILRCVPISNHLYFYWYRQILGQKVEFLVSFYNNEISEKSEIFDDQFSVERPDGSNFTLKIRSTKLEDSAMYFCASKGTAAHYGYTFGSGTRLTVV.

The chain employs TRBV5-1 and TRBJ1-4; the D call from TCRdb, TRBD1, cannot be confirmed without DNA. The CDR3 extends over 13 amino acids. Per germline, CDR1 SGHRS and CDR2 YFSETQ. The CDR3 loop reads CASSRDRDEKLFF.

J is TRBJ1-3 and V is TRBV9. The CDR3 covers 14 residues. The V gene's germline CDR1 is SGDLS and CDR2 YYNGEE. The CDR3 reads CASSEASSGNTIYF.

The chain has TRBV25-1 and TRBJ1-1; TCRdb proposes TRBD1, but this gene call is untestable without DNA. CDR1 MGHDK and CDR2 SYGVNS come from the germline V gene. CDR3 length: 15 residues. The CDR3 reads CASRGRGSRYTEAFF. The full variable domain, with the rest looked up from reference TRBV25-1 and TRBJ1-1, is EADIYQTPRYLVIGTGKKITLECSQTMGHDKMYWYQQDPGMELHLIHYSYGVNSTEKGDLSSESTVSRIRTEHFPLTLESARPSHTSQYLCASRGRGSRYTEAFFGQGTRLTVV.

The J gene is TRBJ1-6, the V gene TRBV6-1. CDR1 is MNHNS, CDR2 SASEGT, per germline. The CDR3 has 13 amino acids. CDR3 sequence reads: CASMINRNSPLHF.

The chain employs TRBV27 and TRBJ2-7; TCRdb's D call of TRBD1 is untestable without DNA. Germline V gene data show CDR1 as MNHEY and CDR2 as SMNVEV (reference sequence). This CDR3 is 14 amino acids long. The CDR3 reads CASSRGGASYEQYF.

This chain joins TRBV27 and TRBJ1-1. This CDR3 region has 15 residues. Looked up from germline, CDR1 is MNHEY and CDR2 is SMNVEV (reference sequence). The CDR3 sequence is CASSLGPLLGTEAFF.

This chain links TRBV29-1 with TRBJ1-5; TCRdb picks TRBD1, but there is no DNA to check that call. There are 12 residues in the CDR3. From germline, CDR1 is SQVTM and CDR2 ANQGSEA. The CDR3 loop reads CSAGQVNQPQHF.

The J gene is TRBJ2-4, the V gene TRBV7-2; checking the TCRdb D call of TRBD2 is not possible without DNA. CDR3 size: 13 residues. Germline V gives CDR1 SGHTA, CDR2 FQGNSA. CDR3 amino acids: CASSPGGDFPKYF.

CDR3 region: CASGRQGFSGNTIYF. The genes are TRBV12-3 or TRBV12-4 and TRBJ1-3; absent DNA, TCRdb's TRBD1 call cannot be checked. This CDR3 contains 15 residues.

The chain recombines TRBV7-9 with TRBJ1-2; the TCRdb call, TRBD1, lacks DNA for checking. CDR3 size: 17 residues. The germline V gene encodes CDR1 SEHNR and CDR2 FQNEAQ (reference sequence). This CDR3 reads CASSLAPAGRDSYGYTF.

J is TRBJ2-1 and V is TRBV7-6; the D gene TCRdb calls, TRBD1, cannot be checked with no DNA. CDR3 size: 17 residues. The germline CDR1 and CDR2 sequences are SGHVS and FNYEAQ. The CDR3 loop reads CASSLEASGQGFGGQFF. Full variable domain (outside the CDR3, taken from reference TRBV7-6 and TRBJ2-1): GAGVSQSPRYKVTKRGQDVALRCDPISGHVSLYWYRQALGQGPEFLTYFNYEAQQDKSGLPNDRFSAERPEGSISTLTIQRTEQRDSAMYRCASSLEASGQGFGGQFFGPGTRLTVL.

The chain carries TRBV15 and TRBJ2-7; TCRdb outputs TRBD1, but without DNA this stays unchecked. This CDR3 has 15 amino acids. In germline, CDR1 is LNHNV, CDR2 YYDKDF (reference sequence). CDR3 region: CATSSPGRREYEQYF.

The J gene is TRBJ1-3, the V gene TRBV7-9. CDR1 SEHNR and CDR2 FQNEAQ come from the germline V gene (reference sequence). This CDR3 is 14 amino acids long. This CDR3 is CASSFGNSGNTIYF.

This CDR3 reads CASSPRGGLNYGYTF. The gene calls are TRBV3-1 and TRBJ1-2. Germline CDR1 reads LGHDT; CDR2 reads YNNKEL (reference sequence). The CDR3 loop spans 15 amino acids.

This chain links TRBV7-9 with TRBJ1-2; the TRBD1 assignment by TCRdb is unverifiable without DNA. The CDR3 has 14 residues. Looked up from germline, CDR1 is SEHNR and CDR2 is FQNEAQ (reference sequence). CDR3 sequence reads: CASSLQGAGYGYTF.

CDR3 amino acids: CSAPTWDSISGANVLTF. The J gene is TRBJ2-6, the V gene TRBV20-1; no DNA is available, so the TRBD2 call from TCRdb remains unchecked. The CDR3 covers 17 residues. CDR1 DFQATT and CDR2 SNEGSKA come from the germline V gene (reference sequence).

The rearrangement joins TRBV7-6 to TRBJ2-1; the TRBD2 assignment by TCRdb is unverifiable without DNA. The germline V gene has CDR1 SGHVS and CDR2 FNYEAQ. This CDR3 has 15 amino acids. The CDR3 reads CASSLEQGPSNEQFF.